The 3 T cell receptor beta chains in this list originate from one sample, sequenced in a study of shared clonotypes between healthy human individuals. This table comes from immunoSEQ multiplex PCR, and its TCRdb copy is limited to in-frame clones, with some not included. The table records around 2.3 million clones, around 95% of them present only once. The sequencing input was naive CD4+ T cells sorted from blood. The subset: CD45RA+ positively selected. The receptors were sampled from a man younger than 35 in good health.

The gene calls are TRBV6-5 and TRBJ1-3; D is undetermined. From germline, CDR1 is MNHEY and CDR2 SVGAGI. The CDR3 runs to 12 residues. V lost 8 bases, J lost 0 bases, and 5 bases lay in between. CDR3 bases: TGTGCCAGCGTGGGCTCTGGAAACACCATATATTTT. Its translation: CASVGSGNTIYF.

The chain uses TRBV2 and TRBJ2-7; TRBD2 matches 8 bases. J lost 2 bases, V lost 5 bases, and 2 bases had no gene match. This CDR3 is built from 13 residues. Germline V gene data show CDR1 as SNHLY and CDR2 as FYNNEI. The CDR3 loop reads CASSSGRPYEQYF. As DNA, the CDR3 is TGTGCCAGCAGTAGCGGGAGACCCTACGAGCAGTACTTC.

This chain links TRBV6-1 with TRBJ2-7, with a possible D match to TRBD1 (6 bases). CDR1 and CDR2 from the germline V gene are MNHNS and SASEGT. Trimming removed 4 bases from V and 0 bases from J, with 10 bases in between. The CDR3 consists of 14 residues. The CDR3 loop reads CASSATGPSYEQYF. The CDR3 DNA sequence: TGTGCCAGCAGTGCTACAGGGCCCTCCTACGAGCAGTACTTC.